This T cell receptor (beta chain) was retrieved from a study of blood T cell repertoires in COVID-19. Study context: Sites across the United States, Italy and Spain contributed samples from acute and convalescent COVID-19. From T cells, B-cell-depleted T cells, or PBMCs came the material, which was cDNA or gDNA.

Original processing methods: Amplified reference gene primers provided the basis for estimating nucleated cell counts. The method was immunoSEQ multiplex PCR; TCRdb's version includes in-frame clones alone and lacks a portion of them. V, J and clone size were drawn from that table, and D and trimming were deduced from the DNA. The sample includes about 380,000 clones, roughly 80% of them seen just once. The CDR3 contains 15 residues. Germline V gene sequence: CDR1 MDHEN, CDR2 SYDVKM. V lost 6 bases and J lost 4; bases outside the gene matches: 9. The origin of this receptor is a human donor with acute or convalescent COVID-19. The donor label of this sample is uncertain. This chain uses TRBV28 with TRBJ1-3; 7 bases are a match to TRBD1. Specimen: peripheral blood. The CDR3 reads CASSLDRVGGNTIYF. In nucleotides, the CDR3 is TGTGCCAGCAGCCTCGACAGGGTTGGGGGAAACACCATATATTTT.